One and the same sample provided the 10 T cell receptor beta chains below, sequenced in a study of sequential checkpoint blockade in melanoma. The treatment is: randomized to nivolumab then ipilimumab (arm A) or the reverse (arm B). The table came from immunoSEQ multiplex PCR; TCRdb's copy has only in-frame clones and leaves some out. Of tens of thousands of clones listed, roughly 85% were seen once; the top ten hold about 18%. Sequencing used CD8+ T cells sorted from blood (inferred from file names), obtained from a patient given nivolumab and ipilimumab in sequence. The source is a human donor with melanoma.

The chain couples TRBV13 to TRBJ2-7; 9 nucleotides agree with TRBD2. Germline values: CDR1 PRHDT, CDR2 FYEKMQ (reference sequence). V gave up 1 base and J gave up 2 bases; unmatched junction bases: 3. CDR3 length: 15 amino acids. The CDR3 DNA reads as TGTGCCAGCAGCTTAGTAGGCGGGGGGGCCTACGAGCAGTACTTC. Translating it yields CASSLVGGGAYEQYF.

The V call is TRBV19, the J call TRBJ2-7; unclear D gene. The V gene lost 3 bases and the J gene lost 2 bases, with 11 bases spanning the gap. The germline CDR1 and CDR2 sequences are LNHDA and SQIVND (reference sequence). The CDR3 is 14 residues long. DNA of the CDR3: TGTGCCAGTAGTATTAATTCTGGGCCCTACGAGCAGTACTTC. The encoded protein is CASSINSGPYEQYF.

This clone has a handful of counts. The chain has TRBV5-1 and TRBJ1-1; D unclear. The CDR3 is 16 residues long. Germline CDR1 SGHRS, CDR2 YFSETQ. V dropped 0 bases and J dropped 4 bases, with 16 bases sitting between them. The CDR3 spells CASSLALWSQATEAFF. CDR3 bases: TGCGCCAGCAGCTTGGCCTTATGGTCCCAGGCCACTGAAGCTTTCTTT.

The gene calls are TRBV2 and TRBJ2-7, with 7 bases matching TRBD2. This CDR3 contains 15 residues. In germline, CDR1 is SNHLY, CDR2 FYNNEI. Trimming at V came to 7 bases and at J to 0 bases, leaving 9 bases not matched to a gene. CDR3 loop: CASTPWGGNSYEQYF. The CDR3 coding sequence is TGTGCCAGCACCCCTTGGGGGGGAAACTCCTACGAGCAGTACTTC. Full variable domain (rest looked up from reference TRBV2 and TRBJ2-7): EPEVTQTPSHQVTQMGQEVILRCVPISNHLYFYWYRQILGQKVEFLVSFYNNEISEKSEIFDDQFSVERPDGSNFTLKIRSTKLEDSAMYFCASTPWGGNSYEQYFGPGTRLTVT.

The rearrangement uses TRBV5-4 and TRBJ2-2, with 7 bases matching TRBD2. J was trimmed by 7 bases and V by 0 bases; bases with no gene match: 9. CDR3 size: 16 residues. The germline V gene has CDR1 SGHNT and CDR2 YYREEE (reference sequence). This CDR3 reads CASSLVVPPGGGELFF. In DNA form, the CDR3 reads TGTGCCAGCAGCTTGGTGGTCCCCCCGGGGGGCGGGGAGCTGTTTTTT.

This chain uses TRBV7-9 with TRBJ1-4; D gene ambiguous. This CDR3 is built from 16 residues. Trimming took off 5 bases at V and 8 bases at J, with 21 bases between the two ends. CDR1 and CDR2 from the germline V gene are SEHNR and FQNEAQ (reference sequence). CDR3 DNA: TGTGCCAGCAGCCATCCGCCGGGGTTGTATCGCGAAAAACTGTTTTTT. Translating it yields CASSHPPGLYREKLFF.

The chain combines TRBV19 with TRBJ2-7, with D tentatively TRBD1 (6 bases). In germline, CDR1 is LNHDA, CDR2 SQIVND (reference sequence). Deletions cut 3 bases from V and 2 bases from J, with 8 bases between. This CDR3 has 13 residues. CDR3 DNA: TGTGCCAGTAGTATTGGACAGCCCTACGAGCAGTACTTC. Protein product: CASSIGQPYEQYF.

This rearrangement joins TRBV27 to TRBJ1-3, with D hard to call. This CDR3 region has 15 residues. V lost 3 bases, J lost 0 bases, and 9 bases lay in between. CDR1 is MNHEY, CDR2 SMNVEV, per germline (reference sequence). The CDR3 DNA sequence: TGTGCCAGCAGTTTTAGTTCCGGCTCTGGAAACACCATATATTTT. Protein sequence: CASSFSSGSGNTIYF.

This chain joins TRBV19 and TRBJ1-2; 9 bases map to TRBD1. This CDR3 contains 18 residues. The junction had 18 bases not matched to a gene; V was cut back by 5 bases and J by 5 bases. Germline V gene sequence: CDR1 LNHDA, CDR2 SQIVND (reference sequence). The CDR3 coding sequence is TGTGCCAGTAGTGCCAATTCCCGGGACAGGGTTGGGAGGTATGGCTACACCTTC. Translating it yields CASSANSRDRVGRYGYTF.

The gene calls are TRBV5-1 and TRBJ2-1, with D tentatively TRBD2 (5 bases). Between the trimmed V and J ends, which lost 4 bases and 1 base, there was a span of 12 bases. Per germline, CDR1 SGHRS and CDR2 YFSETQ. The CDR3 spans 15 residues. Here the CDR3 reads CASSRRGQSYNEQFF. CDR3 nucleotides: TGCGCCAGCAGCCGCCGAGGGCAGTCCTACAATGAGCAGTTCTTC.